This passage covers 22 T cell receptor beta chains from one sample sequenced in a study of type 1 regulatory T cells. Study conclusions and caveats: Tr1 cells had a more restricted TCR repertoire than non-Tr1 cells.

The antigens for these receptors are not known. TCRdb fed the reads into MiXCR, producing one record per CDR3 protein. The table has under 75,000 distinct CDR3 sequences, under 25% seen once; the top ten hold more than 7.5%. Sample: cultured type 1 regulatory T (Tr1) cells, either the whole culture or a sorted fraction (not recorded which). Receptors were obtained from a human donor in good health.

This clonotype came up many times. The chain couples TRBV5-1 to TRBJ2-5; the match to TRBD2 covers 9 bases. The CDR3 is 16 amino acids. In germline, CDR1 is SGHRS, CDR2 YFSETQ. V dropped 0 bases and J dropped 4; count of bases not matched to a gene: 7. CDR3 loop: CASSLGSGSSRETQYF. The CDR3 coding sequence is TGCGCCAGCAGCTTGGGTAGCGGGAGTTCTAGAGAGACCCAGTACTTC.

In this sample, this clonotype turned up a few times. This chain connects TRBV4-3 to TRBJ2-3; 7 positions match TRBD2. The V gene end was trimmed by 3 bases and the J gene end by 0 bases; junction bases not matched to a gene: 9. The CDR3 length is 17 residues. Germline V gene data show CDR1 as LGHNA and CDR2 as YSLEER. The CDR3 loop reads CASSQRGGDESTDTQYF. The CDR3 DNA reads TGCGCCAGCAGCCAGAGGGGAGGGGATGAAAGCACAGATACGCAGTATTTT.

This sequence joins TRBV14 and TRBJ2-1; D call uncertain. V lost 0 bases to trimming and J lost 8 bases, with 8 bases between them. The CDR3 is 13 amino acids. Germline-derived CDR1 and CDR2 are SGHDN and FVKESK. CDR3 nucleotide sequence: TGTGCCAGCAGCCAAGATTTAGTAGATGAGCAGTTCTTC. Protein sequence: CASSQDLVDEQFF.

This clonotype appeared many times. The chain's CDR3 is CASSPGLAGNNEQFF. Here the CDR3 DNA reads TGCGCCAGCAGCCCAGGACTAGCGGGTAACAATGAGCAGTTCTTC. The J gene is TRBJ2-1, the V gene TRBV5-1; 11 bases match TRBD2. CDR3 size: 15 residues. The germline CDR1 and CDR2 sequences are SGHRS and YFSETQ. Unmatched junction bases numbered 5, after V lost 4 bases and J lost 5 bases.

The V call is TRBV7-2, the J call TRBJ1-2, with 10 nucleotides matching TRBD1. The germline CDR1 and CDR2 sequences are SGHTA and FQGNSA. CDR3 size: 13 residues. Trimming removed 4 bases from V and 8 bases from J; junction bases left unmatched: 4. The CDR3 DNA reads TGTGCCAGCAGCTCGACAGGGGGCGGCGGCTACACCTTC. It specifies CASSSTGGGGYTF.

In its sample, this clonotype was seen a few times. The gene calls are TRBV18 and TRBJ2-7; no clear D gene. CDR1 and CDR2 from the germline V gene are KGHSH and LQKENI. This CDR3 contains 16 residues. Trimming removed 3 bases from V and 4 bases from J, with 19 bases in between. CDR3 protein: CASSPPKAATGYEQYF. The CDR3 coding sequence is TGTGCCAGCTCACCTCCGAAGGCGGCCACCGGGTACGAGCAGTACTTC.

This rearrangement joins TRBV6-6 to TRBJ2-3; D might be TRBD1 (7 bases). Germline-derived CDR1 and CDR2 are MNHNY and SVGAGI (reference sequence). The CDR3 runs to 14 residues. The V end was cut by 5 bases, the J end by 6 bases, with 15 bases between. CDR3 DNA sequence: TGTGCCAGCAGTCCCGGAGGGGGCGCGGATACGCAGTATTTT. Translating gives CASSPGGGADTQYF.

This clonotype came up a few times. CDR3 loop: CSARDRERSSYNSPLHF. CDR3 bases: TGCAGTGCTAGAGATCGAGAAAGGAGCTCCTATAATTCACCCCTCCACTTT. The V gene is TRBV20-1, the J gene TRBJ1-6; the D is unclear. The CDR3 length is 17 residues. CDR1 is DFQATT and CDR2 is SNEGSKA in the germline V gene (reference sequence). Trimming removed 0 bases at V and 0 bases at J, with 12 bases between.

The CDR3 sequence is CSAPGQSVDTQYF. The CDR3 DNA is TGCAGTGCCCCGGGACAGTCGGTAGATACGCAGTATTTT. This chain uses TRBV20-1 with TRBJ2-3; 7 bases fit TRBD1. CDR1 and CDR2 from the germline V gene are DFQATT and SNEGSKA (reference sequence). The V gene end was trimmed by 6 bases and the J gene end by 5 bases; junction bases not matched to a gene: 8. The CDR3 consists of 13 residues.

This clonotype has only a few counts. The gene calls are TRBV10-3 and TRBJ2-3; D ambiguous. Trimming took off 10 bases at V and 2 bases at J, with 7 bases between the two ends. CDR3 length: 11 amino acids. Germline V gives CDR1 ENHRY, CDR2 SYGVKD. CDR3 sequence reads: CATTSTDTQYF. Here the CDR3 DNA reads TGTGCCACGACGTCCACAGATACGCAGTATTTT.

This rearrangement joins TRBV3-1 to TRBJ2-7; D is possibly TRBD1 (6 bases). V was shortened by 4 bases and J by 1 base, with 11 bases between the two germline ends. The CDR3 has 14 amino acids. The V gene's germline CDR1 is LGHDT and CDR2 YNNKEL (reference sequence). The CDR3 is CASSPRTASYEQYF. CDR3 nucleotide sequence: TGTGCCAGCAGCCCCCGGACAGCATCCTACGAGCAGTACTTC.

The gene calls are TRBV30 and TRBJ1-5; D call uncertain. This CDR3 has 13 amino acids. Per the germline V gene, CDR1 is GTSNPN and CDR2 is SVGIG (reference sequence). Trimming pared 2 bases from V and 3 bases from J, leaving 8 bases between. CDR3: CAWSLNTNQPQHF. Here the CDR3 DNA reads TGTGCCTGGAGTTTAAACACCAATCAGCCCCAGCATTTT. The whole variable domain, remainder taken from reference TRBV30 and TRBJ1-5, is SQTIHQWPATLVQPVGSPLSLECTVEGTSNPNLYWYRQAAGRGLQLLFYSVGIGQISSEVPQNLSASRPQDRQFILSSKKLLLSDSGFYLCAWSLNTNQPQHFGDGTRLSIL.

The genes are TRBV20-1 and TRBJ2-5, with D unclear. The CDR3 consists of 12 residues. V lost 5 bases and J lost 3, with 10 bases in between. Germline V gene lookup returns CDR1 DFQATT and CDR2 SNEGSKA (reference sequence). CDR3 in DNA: TGCAGTGCTCCCGAATGGGAAGAGACCCAGTACTTC. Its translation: CSAPEWEETQYF.

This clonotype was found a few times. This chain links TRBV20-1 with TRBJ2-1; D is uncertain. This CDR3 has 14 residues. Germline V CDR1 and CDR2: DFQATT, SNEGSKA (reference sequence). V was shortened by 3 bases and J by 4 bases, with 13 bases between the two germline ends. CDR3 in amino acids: CSASRQALYNEQFF. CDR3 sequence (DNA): TGCAGTGCTAGTCGGCAGGCTTTGTACAATGAGCAGTTCTTC.

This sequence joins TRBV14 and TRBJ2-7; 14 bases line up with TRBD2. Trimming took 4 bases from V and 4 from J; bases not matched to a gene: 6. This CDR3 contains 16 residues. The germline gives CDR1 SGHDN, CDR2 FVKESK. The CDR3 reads CASSLHRTSGRYEQYF. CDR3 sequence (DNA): TGTGCCAGCAGCCTCCATCGGACTAGCGGGAGGTACGAGCAGTACTTC.

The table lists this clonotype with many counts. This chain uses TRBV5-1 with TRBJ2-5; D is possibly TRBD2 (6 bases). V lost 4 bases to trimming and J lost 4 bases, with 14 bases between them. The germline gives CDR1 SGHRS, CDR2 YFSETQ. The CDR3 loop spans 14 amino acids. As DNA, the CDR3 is TGCGCCAGCAGCGCGGGACTCCTGATAGAGACCCAGTACTTC. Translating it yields CASSAGLLIETQYF.

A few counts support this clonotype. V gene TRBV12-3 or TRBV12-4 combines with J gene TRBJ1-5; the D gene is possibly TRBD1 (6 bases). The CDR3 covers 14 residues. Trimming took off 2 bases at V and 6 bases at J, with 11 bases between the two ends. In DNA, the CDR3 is TGTGCCAGCAGTTTACAAGGGGGAGGTCAGCCCCAGCATTTT. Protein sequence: CASSLQGGGQPQHF.

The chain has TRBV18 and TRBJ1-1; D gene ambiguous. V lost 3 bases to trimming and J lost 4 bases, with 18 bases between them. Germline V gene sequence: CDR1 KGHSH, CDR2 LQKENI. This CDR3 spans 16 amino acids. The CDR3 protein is CASSPQVADLRTEAFF. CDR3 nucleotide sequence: TGTGCCAGCTCACCCCAGGTTGCAGATTTGCGCACTGAAGCTTTCTTT.

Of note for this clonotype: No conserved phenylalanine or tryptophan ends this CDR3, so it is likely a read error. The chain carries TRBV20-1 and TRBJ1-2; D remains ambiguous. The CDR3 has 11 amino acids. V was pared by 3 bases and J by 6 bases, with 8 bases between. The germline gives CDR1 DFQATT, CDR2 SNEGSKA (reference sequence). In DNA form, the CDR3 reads TGCAGTGCTAGCGGGTACGATGGCTACACCCTC. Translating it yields CSASGYDGYTL.

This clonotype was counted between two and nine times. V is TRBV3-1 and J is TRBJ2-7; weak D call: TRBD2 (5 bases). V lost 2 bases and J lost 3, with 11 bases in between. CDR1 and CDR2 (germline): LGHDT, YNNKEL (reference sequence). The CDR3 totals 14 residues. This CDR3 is CASSQNPGNYEQYF. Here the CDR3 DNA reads TGTGCCAGCAGCCAAAATCCGGGGAACTACGAGCAGTACTTC.

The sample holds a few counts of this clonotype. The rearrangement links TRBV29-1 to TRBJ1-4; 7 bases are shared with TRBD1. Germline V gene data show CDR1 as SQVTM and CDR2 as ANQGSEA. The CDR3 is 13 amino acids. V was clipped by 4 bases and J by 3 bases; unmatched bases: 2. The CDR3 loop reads CSVGQGANEKLFF. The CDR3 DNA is TGCAGCGTTGGACAGGGCGCTAATGAAAAACTGTTTTTT.

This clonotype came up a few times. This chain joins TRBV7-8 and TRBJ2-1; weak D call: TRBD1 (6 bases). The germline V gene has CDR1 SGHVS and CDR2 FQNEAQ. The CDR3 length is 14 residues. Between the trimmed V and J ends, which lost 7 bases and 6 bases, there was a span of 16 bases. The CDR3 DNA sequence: TGTGCCAGCACCGGAGACCCGGACAGCAATGAGCAGTTCTTC. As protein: CASTGDPDSNEQFF.